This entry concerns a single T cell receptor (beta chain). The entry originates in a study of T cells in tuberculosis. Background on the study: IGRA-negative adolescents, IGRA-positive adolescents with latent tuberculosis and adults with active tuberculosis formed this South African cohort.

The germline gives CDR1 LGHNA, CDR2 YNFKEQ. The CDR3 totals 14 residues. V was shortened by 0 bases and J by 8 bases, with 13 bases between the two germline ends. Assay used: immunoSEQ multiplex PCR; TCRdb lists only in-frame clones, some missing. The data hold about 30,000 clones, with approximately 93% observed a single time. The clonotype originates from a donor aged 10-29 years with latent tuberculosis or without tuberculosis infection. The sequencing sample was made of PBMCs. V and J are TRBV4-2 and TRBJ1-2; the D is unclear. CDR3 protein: CASSQDGREGGYTF. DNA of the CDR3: TGTGCCAGCAGCCAAGATGGCCGGGAGGGAGGCTACACCTTC.